The clone carrying this T cell receptor beta chain was counted ten times or more. Antigen: not known. The data were taken from a study of T cells in Graves' hyperthyroidism and ophthalmopathy. Findings of the study overall: Blood shared most expanded thyroid clonotypes above 0.001.

Template material for amplifying TCR beta CDR3 regions consisted of RNA transcripts. The study used the HTBI primer set for a first-round RT-PCR of the TCR CDR3. Each CDR3 protein gets one entry after TCRdb re-called the multiplex PCR reads with MiXCR. The sample lists 340,000 or so distinct CDR3 sequences, roughly 21% occurring once. CDR3 length: 14 amino acids. The germline CDR1 and CDR2 sequences are MGHRA and YSYEKL. V dropped 5 bases and J dropped 6 bases, with 14 bases sitting between them. It was considered stable Graves' hyperthyroidism when ophthalmopathy did not progress within 18 months. Those with hyperthyroidism were 18 to 65 years old, newly diagnosed, and ill for under 2 months. Clinical symptoms, serum thyroxine and TRAb, thyroid ultrasound and orbital computed tomography together formed the diagnostic basis.

Sample: blood. The chain has TRBV4-1 and TRBJ2-1; tentatively, D is TRBD2 (6 bases). The source is a woman aged 45-65 years with Graves' hyperthyroidism. CDR3 region: CASSITGDGNEQFF. CDR3 nucleotide sequence: TGCGCCAGCAGCATCACGGGAGACGGCAATGAGCAGTTCTTC.